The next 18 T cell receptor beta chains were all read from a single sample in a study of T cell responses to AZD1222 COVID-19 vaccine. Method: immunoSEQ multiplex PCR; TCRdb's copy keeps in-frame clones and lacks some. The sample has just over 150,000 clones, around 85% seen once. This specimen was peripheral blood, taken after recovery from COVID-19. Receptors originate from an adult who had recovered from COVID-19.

The CDR3 spells CASSYLQGSGGGYTF. Written as DNA, the CDR3 is TGCGCCAGCAGCTACCTACAGGGAAGTGGAGGCGGCTACACCTTC. The chain uses TRBV5-1 and TRBJ1-2, with D maybe TRBD1 (6 bases). This CDR3 region has 15 residues. Per germline, CDR1 SGHRS and CDR2 YFSETQ. V dropped 3 bases and J dropped 8 bases, with 20 bases sitting between them. Full variable domain (remainder filled in from reference TRBV5-1 and TRBJ1-2): KAGVTQTPRYLIKTRGQQVTLSCSPISGHRSVSWYQQTPGQGLQFLFEYFSETQRNKGNFPGRFSGRQFSNSRSEMNVSTLELGDSALYLCASSYLQGSGGGYTFGSGTRLTVV.

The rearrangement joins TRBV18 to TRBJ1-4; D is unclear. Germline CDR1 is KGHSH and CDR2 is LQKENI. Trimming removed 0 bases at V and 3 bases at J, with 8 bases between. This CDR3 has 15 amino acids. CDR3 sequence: CASSPPGRANEKLFF. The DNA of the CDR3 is TGTGCCAGCTCACCACCGGGCAGAGCTAATGAAAAACTGTTTTTT.

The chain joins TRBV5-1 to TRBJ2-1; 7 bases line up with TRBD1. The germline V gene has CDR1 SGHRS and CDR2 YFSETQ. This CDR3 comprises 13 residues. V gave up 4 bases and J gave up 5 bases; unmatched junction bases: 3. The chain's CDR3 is CASSAQGDNEQFF. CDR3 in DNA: TGCGCCAGCAGCGCGCAGGGGGACAATGAGCAGTTCTTC.

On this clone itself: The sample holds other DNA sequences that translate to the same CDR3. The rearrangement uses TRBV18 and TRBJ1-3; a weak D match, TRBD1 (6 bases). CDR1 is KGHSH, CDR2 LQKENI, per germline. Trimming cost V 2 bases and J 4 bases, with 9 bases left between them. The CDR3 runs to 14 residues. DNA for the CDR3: TGTGCCAGCTCACCAGGGGGCTCGGGAAACACCATATATTTT. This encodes CASSPGGSGNTIYF.

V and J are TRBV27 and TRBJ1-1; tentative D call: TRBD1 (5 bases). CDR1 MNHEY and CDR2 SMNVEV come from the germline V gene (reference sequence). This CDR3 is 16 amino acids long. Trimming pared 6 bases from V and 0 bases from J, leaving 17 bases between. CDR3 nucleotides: TGTGCCAGCAGCCAGGGCGGATTTTCGATGAACACTGAAGCTTTCTTT. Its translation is CASSQGGFSMNTEAFF.

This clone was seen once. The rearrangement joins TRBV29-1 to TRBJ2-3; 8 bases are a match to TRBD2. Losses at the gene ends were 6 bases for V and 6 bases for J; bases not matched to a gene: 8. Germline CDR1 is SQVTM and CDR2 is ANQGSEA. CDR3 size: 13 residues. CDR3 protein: CSVLAAFPDTQYF. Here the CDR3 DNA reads TGCAGCGTACTAGCGGCGTTTCCTGATACGCAGTATTTT.

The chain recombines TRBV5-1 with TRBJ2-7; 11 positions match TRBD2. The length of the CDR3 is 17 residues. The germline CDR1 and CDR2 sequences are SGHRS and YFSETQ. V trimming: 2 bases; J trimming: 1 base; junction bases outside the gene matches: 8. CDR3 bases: TGCGCCAGCAGCTTACCTAGCGGGAGGATCGGATCCTACGAGCAGTACTTC. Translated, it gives CASSLPSGRIGSYEQYF. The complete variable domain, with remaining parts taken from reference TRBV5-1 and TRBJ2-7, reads KAGVTQTPRYLIKTRGQQVTLSCSPISGHRSVSWYQQTPGQGLQFLFEYFSETQRNKGNFPGRFSGRQFSNSRSEMNVSTLELGDSALYLCASSLPSGRIGSYEQYFGPGTRLTVT.

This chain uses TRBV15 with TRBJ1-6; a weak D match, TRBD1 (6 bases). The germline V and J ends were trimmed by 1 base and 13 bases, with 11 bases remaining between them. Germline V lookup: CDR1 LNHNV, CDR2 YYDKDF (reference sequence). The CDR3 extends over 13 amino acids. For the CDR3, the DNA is TGTGCCACCAGCAGAGGCAGGGGTTCGCCCCTCCACTTT. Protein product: CATSRGRGSPLHF. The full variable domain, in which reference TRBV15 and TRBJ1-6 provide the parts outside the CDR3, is DAMVIQNPRYQVTQFGKPVTLSCSQTLNHNVMYWYQQKSSQAPKLLFHYYDKDFNNEADTPDNFQSRRPNTSFCFLDIRSPGLGDTAMYLCATSRGRGSPLHFGNGTRLTVT.

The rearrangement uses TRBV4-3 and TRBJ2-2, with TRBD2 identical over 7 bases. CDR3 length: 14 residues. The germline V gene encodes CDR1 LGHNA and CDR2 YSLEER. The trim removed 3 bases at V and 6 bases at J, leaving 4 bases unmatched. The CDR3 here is CASSHVGRAGELFF. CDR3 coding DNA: TGCGCCAGCAGCCACGTGGGGAGGGCCGGGGAGCTGTTTTTT.

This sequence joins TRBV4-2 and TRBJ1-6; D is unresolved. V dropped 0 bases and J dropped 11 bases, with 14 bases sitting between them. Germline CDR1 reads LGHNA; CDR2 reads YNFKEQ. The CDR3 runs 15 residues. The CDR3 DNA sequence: TGTGCCAGCAGCCAAGATTTCCAGGAGGGAGCACCCCTCCACTTT. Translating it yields CASSQDFQEGAPLHF.

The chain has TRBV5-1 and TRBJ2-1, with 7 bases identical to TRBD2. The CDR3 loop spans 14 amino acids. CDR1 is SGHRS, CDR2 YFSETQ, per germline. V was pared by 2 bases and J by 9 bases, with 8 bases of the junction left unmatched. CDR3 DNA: TGCGCCAGCAGCTTAGACGATTCGGGGGGTGAGCAGTTCTTC. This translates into CASSLDDSGGEQFF.

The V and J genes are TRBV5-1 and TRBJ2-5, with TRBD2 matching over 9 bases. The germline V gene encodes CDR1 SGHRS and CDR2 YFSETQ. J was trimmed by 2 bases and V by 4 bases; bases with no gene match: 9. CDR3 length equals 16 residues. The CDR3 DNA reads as TGCGCCAGCAGCCCGGGGGTAGCGGGGGCTCAAGAGACCCAGTACTTC. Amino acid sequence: CASSPGVAGAQETQYF.

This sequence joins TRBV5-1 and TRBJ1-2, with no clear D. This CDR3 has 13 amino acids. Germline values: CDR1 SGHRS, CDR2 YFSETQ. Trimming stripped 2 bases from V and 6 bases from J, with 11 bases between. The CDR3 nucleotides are TGCGCCAGCAGCTTTCCGGAGTTGAATGGCTACACCTTC. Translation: CASSFPELNGYTF.

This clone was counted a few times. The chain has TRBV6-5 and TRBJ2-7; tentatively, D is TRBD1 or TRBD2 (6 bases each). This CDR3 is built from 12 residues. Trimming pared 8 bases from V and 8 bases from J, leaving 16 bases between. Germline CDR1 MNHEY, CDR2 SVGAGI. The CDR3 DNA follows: TGTGCCAGCGGACAGTTGGGGGGACAGCAGTACTTC. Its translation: CASGQLGGQQYF.

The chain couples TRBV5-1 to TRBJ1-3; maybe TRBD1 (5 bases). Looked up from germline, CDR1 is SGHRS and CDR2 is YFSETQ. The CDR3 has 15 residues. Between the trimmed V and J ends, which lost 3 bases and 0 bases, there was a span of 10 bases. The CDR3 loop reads CASSSGTVSGNTIYF. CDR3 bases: TGCGCCAGCAGCTCCGGGACGGTCTCTGGAAACACCATATATTTT.

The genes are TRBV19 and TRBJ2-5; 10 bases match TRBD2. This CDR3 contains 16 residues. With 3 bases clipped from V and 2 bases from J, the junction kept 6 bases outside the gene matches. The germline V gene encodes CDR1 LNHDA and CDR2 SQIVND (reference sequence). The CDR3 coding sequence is TGTGCCAGTAGTATTTGGACTAGCGGAAAACAAGAGACCCAGTACTTC. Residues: CASSIWTSGKQETQYF.

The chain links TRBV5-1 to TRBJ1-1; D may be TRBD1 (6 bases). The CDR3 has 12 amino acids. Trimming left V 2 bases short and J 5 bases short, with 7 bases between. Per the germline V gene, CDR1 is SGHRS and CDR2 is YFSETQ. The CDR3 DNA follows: TGCGCCAGCAGCTTAGGACAGACTGAAGCTTTCTTT. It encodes CASSLGQTEAFF.

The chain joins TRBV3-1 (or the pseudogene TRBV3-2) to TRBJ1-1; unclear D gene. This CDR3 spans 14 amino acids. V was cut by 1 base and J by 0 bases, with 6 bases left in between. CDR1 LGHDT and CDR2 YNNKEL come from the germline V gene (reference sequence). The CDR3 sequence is CASSQGGVNTEAFF. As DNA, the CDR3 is TGTGCCAGCAGCCAAGGTGGCGTGAACACTGAAGCTTTCTTT.